The TCR beta chain under discussion was sequenced for a study of regulatory T cells in long-lasting Graves disease. CDR3 length: 15 residues. The germline gives CDR1 SGHAT, CDR2 FQNNGV. V dropped 1 base and J dropped 9; count of bases not matched to a gene: 9. The table lists this clonotype with many counts. Indicated time point: newly diagnosed GD, antithyroid drugs for less than 3 months. With RNA extracted from PBMCs as input, the TCR library was made. Sequencing libraries for TCR beta were prepared with iRepertoire HTBI primers and Arm-PCR of CDR3 regions. TCRdb itself ran the multiplex PCR reads through MiXCR, one entry per CDR3 protein. This repertoire shows some 460,000 distinct CDR3 sequences, roughly 15% found once; its top ten account for more than 10%. These same data were also listed under a study on T cells in Graves' hyperthyroidism and ophthalmopathy.

The sample in question was peripheral blood mononuclear cells (PBMCs), obtained at new diagnosis, from a patient treated with antithyroid drugs. The chain recombines TRBV11-2 with TRBJ2-1; 7 bases agree with TRBD2. The sequence came from a man aged 40-49 years with Graves disease. CDR3 sequence reads: CASSLALSGMFEQFF. In DNA, the CDR3 is TGTGCCAGCAGCTTAGCATTGAGCGGGATGTTTGAGCAGTTCTTC.